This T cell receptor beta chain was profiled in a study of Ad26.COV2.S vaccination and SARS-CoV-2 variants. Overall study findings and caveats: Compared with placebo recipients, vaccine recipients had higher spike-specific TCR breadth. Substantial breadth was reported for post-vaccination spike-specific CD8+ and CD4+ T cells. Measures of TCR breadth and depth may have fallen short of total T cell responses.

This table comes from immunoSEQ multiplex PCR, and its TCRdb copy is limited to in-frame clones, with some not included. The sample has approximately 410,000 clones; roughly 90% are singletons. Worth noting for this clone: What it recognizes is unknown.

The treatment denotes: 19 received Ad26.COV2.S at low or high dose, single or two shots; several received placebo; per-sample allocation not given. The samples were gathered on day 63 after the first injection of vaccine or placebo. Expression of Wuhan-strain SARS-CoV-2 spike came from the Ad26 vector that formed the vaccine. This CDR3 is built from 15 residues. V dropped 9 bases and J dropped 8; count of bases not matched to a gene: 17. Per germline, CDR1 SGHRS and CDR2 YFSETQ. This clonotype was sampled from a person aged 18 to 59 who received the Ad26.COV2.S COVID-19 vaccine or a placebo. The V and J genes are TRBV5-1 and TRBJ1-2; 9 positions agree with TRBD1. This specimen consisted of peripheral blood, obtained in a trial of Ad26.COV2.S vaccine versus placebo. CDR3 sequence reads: CAIRPKTGGRGGYTF. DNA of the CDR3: TGCGCCATTAGACCGAAGACAGGGGGTAGAGGCGGCTACACCTTC. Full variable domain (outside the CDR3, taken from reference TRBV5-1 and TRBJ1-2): KAGVTQTPRYLIKTRGQQVTLSCSPISGHRSVSWYQQTPGQGLQFLFEYFSETQRNKGNFPGRFSGRQFSNSRSEMNVSTLELGDSALYLCAIRPKTGGRGGYTFGSGTRLTVV.